These 28 T cell receptor beta chains came from one sample sequenced in a study of radiotherapy plus CTLA-4 blockade in lung cancer. TCRdb keeps only in-frame clones here, not all; method: immunoSEQ multiplex PCR. This sample carries over 60,000 clones, around 87% of them seen once, and the ten largest clones take around 40%. The sequences come from peripheral blood, collected from a patient treated with radiotherapy plus ipilimumab. These receptors originate from a human donor with non-small cell lung cancer that progressed on radiotherapy plus ipilimumab.

The rearrangement joins TRBV7-2 to TRBJ1-4; 8 nucleotides agree with TRBD1. Germline CDR1 SGHTA, CDR2 FQGNSA. This CDR3 region has 15 residues. With V trimmed by 1 base and J by 7 bases, 5 bases remained unmatched. In DNA, the CDR3 is TGTGCCAGCAGCTTAGATAAACAGGGGGGTGAAAAACTGTTTTTT. Its translation: CASSLDKQGGEKLFF.

The rearrangement joins TRBV9 to TRBJ1-1, with no clear D. Germline loops: CDR1 SGDLS, CDR2 YYNGEE. V dropped 1 base and J dropped 3 bases, with 7 bases sitting between them. The CDR3 is made up of 13 amino acids. The CDR3 coding sequence is TGTGCCAGCAGCGTAAACCCTGACACTGAAGCTTTCTTT. It encodes CASSVNPDTEAFF.

The chain couples TRBV27 to TRBJ1-2; D is possibly TRBD1 (5 bases). Germline V gives CDR1 MNHEY, CDR2 SMNVEV (reference sequence). This CDR3 is 15 amino acids long. V was clipped by 5 bases and J by 4 bases, with 17 bases between them. Here the CDR3 reads CASSPLQGSFYGYTF. CDR3 coding DNA: TGTGCCAGCAGTCCTTTGCAGGGTTCTTTCTATGGCTACACCTTC.

This clone is a singleton in its sample. V gene TRBV10-2 combines with J gene TRBJ2-1; TRBD2 agrees at 9 bases. This CDR3 region has 14 residues. V shed 6 bases and J 8 bases; nucleotides not matched to a gene: 8. The germline V gene has CDR1 WSHSY and CDR2 SAAADI. CDR3 DNA: TGCGCCAGCAGGTATGGTAGCGGGAGCTATGAGCAGTTCTTC. Protein: CASRYGSGSYEQFF.

This clone was seen a single time. V gene TRBV6-5 combines with J gene TRBJ2-5; 7 bases are a match to TRBD1. The CDR3 has 13 amino acids. Germline V gene lookup returns CDR1 MNHEY and CDR2 SVGAGI. V lost 9 bases to trimming and J lost 2 bases; unmatched junction nucleotides: 6. CDR3 DNA sequence: TGTGCCAGTACTCGGGACAGTCAAGAGACCCAGTACTTC. Translation gives CASTRDSQETQYF.

The count of this clone is one. The chain combines TRBV11-2 with TRBJ2-5; D is unresolved. The V gene lost 5 bases and the J gene lost 5 bases, with 12 bases spanning the gap. This CDR3 has 13 amino acids. Germline V lookup: CDR1 SGHAT, CDR2 FQNNGV. The CDR3 is CASSRDHEETQYF. DNA of the CDR3: TGTGCCAGCAGCCGAGACCACGAGGAGACCCAGTACTTC.

The chain combines TRBV7-9 with TRBJ2-5; possibly TRBD1 for D (6 bases). Germline assignment: CDR1 SEHNR and CDR2 FQNEAQ (reference sequence). The length of the CDR3 is 16 residues. V was cut by 5 bases and J by 2 bases, with 18 bases left in between. CDR3 region: CASSTLVGGEQETQYF. The DNA for the CDR3 is TGTGCCAGCAGCACTCTCGTAGGGGGAGAACAAGAGACCCAGTACTTC.

J is TRBJ1-1 and V is TRBV21-1; the table's TRBD1 call for D was not verified on the DNA. TRBV21-1 is a pseudogene locus. The CDR3 consists of 16 residues. The CDR3 region is CASRREVDRGPTEAFF. In DNA, the CDR3 is TGTGCCAGCAGGAGAGAAGTCGACAGGGGACCCACTGAAGCTTTCTTT.

This clone was detected only a few times. The chain uses TRBV28 and TRBJ2-7, with a possible D match to TRBD2 (7 bases). Trimming removed 11 bases from V and 2 bases from J, with 19 bases in between. The CDR3 covers 14 residues. Germline loops: CDR1 MDHEN, CDR2 SYDVKM. The CDR3 DNA is TGTGCCGCCGCCAAAAGCGGGGACACCTACGAGCAGTACGTC. Its translation is CAAAKSGDTYEQYV.

This sequence joins TRBV7-9 and TRBJ2-5, with D perhaps assigned TRBD1 or TRBD2 (5 bases each). Germline V gene lookup returns CDR1 SEHNR and CDR2 FQNEAQ (reference sequence). CDR3 length: 16 residues. Between the trimmed V and J ends, which lost 4 bases and 7 bases, there was a span of 22 bases. The CDR3 sequence: CASSSDPSGEQGTQYF. The DNA for the CDR3 is TGTGCCAGCAGCTCGGACCCCAGCGGAGAGCAGGGGACCCAGTACTTC.

The V gene is TRBV6-6, the J gene TRBJ2-7; the D is unclear. CDR1 and CDR2 (germline): MNHNY, SVGAGI (reference sequence). V dropped 7 bases and J dropped 6 bases, with 10 bases sitting between them. The CDR3 is 11 amino acids. This CDR3 reads CASNFPGEQYF. CDR3 sequence (DNA): TGTGCCAGCAACTTCCCGGGCGAGCAGTACTTC.

Here the CDR3 reads CASSASHPGQGYEQYF. Written as DNA, the CDR3 is TGTGCCAGCAGTGCAAGTCATCCGGGACAGGGGTACGAGCAGTACTTC. This chain uses TRBV2 with TRBJ2-7; 10 bases agree with TRBD1. CDR3 length: 16 residues. The junction had 10 bases not matched to a gene; V was cut back by 4 bases and J by 4 bases. Germline V gene data show CDR1 as SNHLY and CDR2 as FYNNEI.

The J gene is TRBJ2-7, the V gene TRBV5-1; D not certain. This CDR3 contains 18 residues. With 4 bases removed from V and 3 bases from J, the gap between germline ends came to 26 bases. Germline V gene data show CDR1 as SGHRS and CDR2 as YFSETQ. The CDR3 coding sequence is TGCGCCAGCAGCCACCCTCCCCGGTGGTCAACTCCAAACTACGAGCAGTACTTC. The encoded protein is CASSHPPRWSTPNYEQYF.

The rearrangement joins TRBV5-1 to TRBJ2-2; D might be TRBD2 (6 bases). This CDR3 is 16 amino acids long. The V gene's germline CDR1 is SGHRS and CDR2 YFSETQ. V lost 0 bases and J lost 2, with 11 bases in between. CDR3 sequence: CASSLDGRGNTGELFF. CDR3 coding DNA: TGCGCCAGCAGCTTGGATGGGCGGGGAAACACCGGGGAGCTGTTTTTT.

CDR3 in amino acids: CGGGQGDYNEQFF. The CDR3 DNA follows: TGTGGGGGGGGACAGGGCGACTACAATGAGCAGTTCTTC. The V and J genes are TRBV2 and TRBJ2-1, with 9 bases aligning to TRBD1. The CDR3 has 13 amino acids. Germline V gives CDR1 SNHLY, CDR2 FYNNEI. Full variable domain (missing parts from reference TRBV2 and TRBJ2-1): EPEVTQTPSHQVTQMGQEVILRCVPISNHLYFYWYRQILGQKVEFLVSFYNNEISEKSEIFDDQFSVERPDGSNFTLKIRSTKLEDSAMYFCGGGQGDYNEQFFGPGTRLTVL.

V and J are TRBV18 and TRBJ1-2, with D unclear. CDR3 length: 13 amino acids. V was pared by 3 bases and J by 5 bases, with 10 bases between. The germline V gene encodes CDR1 KGHSH and CDR2 LQKENI. The CDR3 nucleotides read TGTGCCAGCTCACCCAAGCCGGAGTATGGCTACACCTTC. It is translated as CASSPKPEYGYTF. Drawing the rest from reference TRBV18 and TRBJ1-2, the complete variable domain is NAGVMQNPRHLVRRRGQEARLRCSPMKGHSHVYWYRQLPEEGLKFMVYLQKENIIDESGMPKERFSAEFPKEGPSILRIQQVVRGDSAAYFCASSPKPEYGYTFGSGTRLTVV.

V usage is TRBV6-5 and J usage is TRBJ2-5, with TRBD2 matching over 7 bases. V lost 6 bases and J lost 4; bases outside the gene matches: 8. CDR3 size: 14 residues. Germline V gene sequence: CDR1 MNHEY, CDR2 SVGAGI. The DNA for the CDR3 is TGTGCCAGCAGACAAGAACTAGCGACAGAGACCCAGTACTTC. It is translated as CASRQELATETQYF.

This chain links TRBV6-5 with TRBJ2-1, with D unresolved. Deletions cut 5 bases from V and 0 bases from J, with 8 bases between. The CDR3 loop spans 14 amino acids. Germline-derived CDR1 and CDR2 are MNHEY and SVGAGI. The CDR3 sequence is CASSPWGSYNEQFF. The CDR3 nucleotides read TGTGCCAGCAGTCCGTGGGGCTCCTACAATGAGCAGTTCTTC.

The rearrangement joins TRBV7-2 to TRBJ1-1, with D maybe TRBD1 (5 bases). The ends were cut back, 5 bases at V and 5 bases at J, with 15 bases in the middle. This CDR3 region has 14 residues. CDR1 is SGHTA, CDR2 FQGNSA, per germline. This chain's CDR3 is CASSPTPGYTEAFF. The DNA of the CDR3 is TGTGCCAGCAGCCCGACGCCAGGGTATACTGAAGCTTTCTTT.

The chain carries TRBV6-1 and TRBJ2-7; 9 positions match TRBD2. V lost 1 base to trimming and J lost 7 bases; unmatched junction nucleotides: 8. The CDR3 runs 15 residues. Germline-derived CDR1 and CDR2 are MNHNS and SASEGT. CDR3 nucleotides: TGTGCCAGCAGTGAAGTGGGGGGACTAGCCGGAGAGCAGTACTTC. Protein: CASSEVGGLAGEQYF.

Only one count was recorded for this clone. CDR3 bases: TGTGCCAGTGGGGACAGTATCTCTGGGGCCAACGTCCTGACTTTC. Translation gives CASGDSISGANVLTF. V is TRBV19 and J is TRBJ2-6; 7 nucleotides align to TRBD1. Germline V gene lookup returns CDR1 LNHDA and CDR2 SQIVND (reference sequence). The CDR3 loop spans 15 amino acids. The trim removed 8 bases at V and 0 bases at J, leaving 4 bases unmatched.

The rearrangement joins TRBV29-1 to TRBJ2-1; D call uncertain. V lost 2 bases, J lost 2 bases, and 10 bases lay in between. Germline CDR1 is SQVTM and CDR2 is ANQGSEA. This CDR3 contains 14 residues. CDR3 sequence reads: CSVESVRPYNEQFF. CDR3 DNA sequence: TGCAGCGTTGAAAGCGTCAGGCCCTACAATGAGCAGTTCTTC.

The rearrangement uses TRBV5-3 and TRBJ1-3; D is undetermined. TRBV5-3 is labeled an ORF, and its function is uncertain. CDR3 size: 14 residues. V was shortened by 4 bases and J by 4 bases, with 12 bases between the two germline ends. The CDR3, as DNA: TGTGCCAGAAGCGGCAGGCTCGGAGGAAACACCATATATTTT. Amino acids: CARSGRLGGNTIYF.

The gene calls are TRBV28 and TRBJ2-7; 9 positions match TRBD1. V lost 5 bases and J lost 7; bases outside the gene matches: 9. CDR1 and CDR2 (germline): MDHEN, SYDVKM. The CDR3 length is 14 residues. This CDR3 is CASSTRTGAWEQYV. CDR3 DNA sequence: TGTGCCAGCAGTACCAGGACAGGGGCCTGGGAGCAGTACGTC.

Ten or more counts support this clone. One base away lies a much larger clone, so this may be a sequencing read error. Other DNA sequences in the same sample also yield this CDR3. The chain uses TRBV30 and TRBJ2-1; 7 positions match TRBD2. This CDR3 has 16 amino acids. V shed 4 bases and J 5 bases; nucleotides not matched to a gene: 14. Germline assignment: CDR1 GTSNPN and CDR2 SVGIG (reference sequence). For the CDR3, the DNA is TGTGCCTGGAATTTCGGGGGGAGGGCAGCTAACAATGAGCAGTTCTTC. This encodes CAWNFGGRAANNEQFF.

The chain carries TRBV9 and TRBJ2-1, with D possibly TRBD2 on 6 matching bases. The CDR3 is 13 residues long. Trimming took 3 bases from V and 9 from J, leaving 13 bases between them. Germline V gene sequence: CDR1 SGDLS, CDR2 YYNGEE. CDR3 nucleotides: TGTGCCAGCAGCGGATTCTCCGGGGGTGAGCAGTTCTTC. It is translated as CASSGFSGGEQFF.

This clone was picked up one time. The chain joins TRBV6-5 to TRBJ2-5; D may be TRBD2 (5 bases). The germline CDR1 and CDR2 sequences are MNHEY and SVGAGI. CDR3 length: 14 residues. V lost 2 bases to trimming and J lost 4 bases, with 11 bases between them. The DNA for the CDR3 is TGTGCCAGCAGTTACGCGTTACGGGGAGAGACCCAGTACTTC. Encoded protein: CASSYALRGETQYF.

The sample holds one count of this clone. The chain is built from TRBV18 and TRBJ1-5; no reliable D call. This CDR3 has 13 residues. Trimming removed 2 bases from V and 6 bases from J, with 8 bases in between. Looked up from germline, CDR1 is KGHSH and CDR2 is LQKENI. The CDR3 is CASSPGIGQPQHF. CDR3 in DNA: TGTGCCAGCTCACCAGGGATCGGTCAGCCCCAGCATTTT.